The 18 T cell receptor beta chains listed next were all sequenced from one sample in a study of technical replicates of blood from four donors. Clones were read by immunoSEQ multiplex PCR, and TCRdb kept only the in-frame ones, dropping some. The sample yields around 58,000 clones, roughly 86% seen once. The sample was PBMCs. These receptors were collected from a human donor in good health. Some clones in this sample may be carry-over from other donors' samples.

The chain links TRBV29-1 to TRBJ1-3; possible D gene TRBD1, 5 bases. CDR3 size: 13 residues. V was clipped by 7 bases and J by 4 bases, with 14 bases between them. The germline gives CDR1 SQVTM, CDR2 ANQGSEA. CDR3 in amino acids: CSALSGEGNTIYF. As DNA, the CDR3 is TGCAGCGCTTTGTCGGGGGAAGGAAACACCATATATTTT.

The chain recombines TRBV7-2 with TRBJ1-6; 7 bases match TRBD1. The trim removed 2 bases at V and 8 bases at J, leaving 6 bases unmatched. The CDR3 loop spans 15 amino acids. Germline-derived CDR1 and CDR2 are SGHTA and FQGNSA. The CDR3 DNA reads TGTGCCAGCAGCTTAAGGGCCAGGGGGGATTCACCCCTCCACTTT. This sequence encodes CASSLRARGDSPLHF.

V is TRBV6-4 and J is TRBJ2-2; D is unresolved. Germline loops: CDR1 MRHNA, CDR2 SNTAGT. The CDR3 extends over 15 amino acids. V was trimmed by 6 bases and J by 3 bases, leaving 14 bases between them. CDR3 nucleotides: TGTGCCAGCAGCCGGTCAACGAGCCACACCGGGGAGCTGTTTTTT. Encoded protein: CASSRSTSHTGELFF.

V and J are TRBV4-3 and TRBJ2-7; D gene unclear. Deletions cut 0 bases from V and 4 bases from J, with 10 bases between. Germline V gene data show CDR1 as LGHNA and CDR2 as YSLEER. The CDR3 spans 14 residues. The CDR3: CASSQDSGGYEQYF. The CDR3 region has the DNA TGCGCCAGCAGCCAAGATAGTGGCGGATACGAGCAGTACTTC.

The chain uses TRBV5-4 and TRBJ1-2, with D possibly TRBD1 on 5 matching bases. CDR3 size: 14 residues. Trimming took 4 bases from V and 4 from J, leaving 14 bases between them. Looked up from germline, CDR1 is SGHNT and CDR2 is YYREEE (reference sequence). CDR3 protein: CASSPRGGLYGYTF. CDR3 nucleotide sequence: TGTGCCAGCAGCCCACGCGGGGGACTCTATGGCTACACCTTC.

There are a few counts of this clone. The V call is TRBV5-4, the J call TRBJ1-1; weak D call: TRBD1 (6 bases). V lost 5 bases, J lost 1 base, and 9 bases lay in between. The germline V gene encodes CDR1 SGHNT and CDR2 YYREEE (reference sequence). This CDR3 has 13 residues. This chain's CDR3 is CASRRGQNTEAFF. The CDR3 DNA follows: TGTGCCAGCAGACGGGGACAGAACACTGAAGCTTTCTTT.

This clone was observed a single time. The rearrangement links TRBV30 to TRBJ2-1; 7 bases align to TRBD2. The germline V gene has CDR1 GTSNPN and CDR2 SVGIG (reference sequence). Losses at the gene ends were 5 bases for V and 5 bases for J; bases not matched to a gene: 6. This CDR3 spans 13 amino acids. The CDR3 loop reads CAWSGGKNNEQFF. The DNA for the CDR3 is TGTGCCTGGTCCGGGGGGAAAAACAATGAGCAGTTCTTC.

The gene calls are TRBV19 and TRBJ1-4; weak D call: TRBD1 (5 bases). CDR3 length equals 14 residues. Germline V CDR1 and CDR2: LNHDA, SQIVND (reference sequence). Trimming pared 2 bases from V and 8 bases from J, leaving 12 bases between. CDR3 sequence: CASSIMGLREKLFF. CDR3 bases: TGTGCCAGTAGTATAATGGGGCTTCGAGAAAAACTGTTTTTT.

The chain employs TRBV5-1 and TRBJ2-1; 11 nucleotides agree with TRBD2. This CDR3 has 15 residues. V lost 7 bases to trimming and J lost 4 bases; unmatched junction nucleotides: 7. Germline CDR1 reads SGHRS; CDR2 reads YFSETQ. This CDR3 reads CASQFLAGGYNEQFF. The CDR3 DNA sequence: TGCGCCAGCCAGTTTCTAGCGGGGGGTTACAATGAGCAGTTCTTC.

This clone has just one count. The chain combines TRBV9 with TRBJ1-4; tentative D call: TRBD1 (6 bases). The CDR3 consists of 14 residues. The germline V gene has CDR1 SGDLS and CDR2 YYNGEE. V lost 6 bases, J lost 0 bases, and 9 bases lay in between. DNA of the CDR3: TGTGCCAGCACCAAGGGGGCAACTAATGAAAAACTGTTTTTT. Its protein is CASTKGATNEKLFF. Full variable domain (missing parts from reference TRBV9 and TRBJ1-4): DSGVTQTPKHLITATGQRVTLRCSPRSGDLSVYWYQQSLDQGLQFLIQYYNGEERAKGNILERFSAQQFPDLHSELNLSSLELGDSALYFCASTKGATNEKLFFGSGTQLSVL.

The V call is TRBV4-3, the J call TRBJ1-4; D ambiguous. Per the germline V gene, CDR1 is LGHNA and CDR2 is YSLEER. The CDR3 runs 17 residues. Trimming pared 1 base from V and 2 bases from J, leaving 14 bases between. CDR3 coding DNA: TGCGCCAGCAGCCAAGGTGGAGGGATCGGGACTAATGAAAAACTGTTTTTT. Its translation: CASSQGGGIGTNEKLFF.

The CDR3 loop reads CASSHGGAAGPEVGYTF. The CDR3 DNA follows: TGTGCCAGCAGCCATGGGGGTGCAGCGGGTCCCGAGGTTGGCTACACCTTC. The gene calls are TRBV4-2 and TRBJ1-2; D possibly corresponds to TRBD1 (5 bases). The CDR3 covers 17 residues. The V gene lost 3 bases and the J gene lost 7 bases, with 24 bases spanning the gap. Germline V lookup: CDR1 LGHNA, CDR2 YNFKEQ.

The chain combines TRBV5-4 with TRBJ2-7; 7 nucleotides line up with TRBD1. Germline V gene sequence: CDR1 SGHNT, CDR2 YYREEE (reference sequence). This CDR3 has 15 residues. Germline trimming cut 1 base from V and 7 bases from J; bases unmatched to any gene: 11. The CDR3 loop reads CASSLPRTGSGEQYF. Here the CDR3 DNA reads TGTGCCAGCAGCTTGCCGAGGACAGGATCGGGGGAGCAGTACTTC.

The rearrangement links TRBV20-1 to TRBJ1-2; D is possibly TRBD1 (5 bases). Germline CDR1 DFQATT, CDR2 SNEGSKA (reference sequence). There are 11 residues in the CDR3. V lost 6 bases and J 7 bases, leaving 12 bases between the germline ends. CDR3 in DNA: TGCAGTGCCCAAAGACAGTCTGGCTACACCTTC. It is translated as CSAQRQSGYTF.

This clone has only a few counts. V and J are TRBV4-1 and TRBJ1-1; weak D call: TRBD1 (6 bases). V lost 1 base, J lost 6 bases, and 9 bases lay in between. CDR3 length: 13 residues. Per the germline V gene, CDR1 is MGHRA and CDR2 is YSYEKL. The CDR3 DNA follows: TGCGCCAGCAGCCAAGTGAAGGGGGCTGAAGCTTTCTTT. This sequence encodes CASSQVKGAEAFF.

The count of this clone is one. V gene TRBV5-8 combines with J gene TRBJ1-2; TRBD1 aligns across 9 bases. Germline values: CDR1 SGHTS, CDR2 YDEGEE. Trimming removed 5 bases from V and 5 bases from J; junction bases left unmatched: 10. The CDR3 extends over 15 amino acids. The CDR3: CASRRGQGLRYGYTF. The CDR3 region has the DNA TGTGCCAGCAGAAGGGGACAGGGTCTGCGGTATGGCTACACCTTC.

V usage is TRBV15 and J usage is TRBJ1-5; TRBD1 matches at 7 bases. Germline assignment: CDR1 LNHNV and CDR2 YYDKDF (reference sequence). The CDR3 has 13 amino acids. Trimming took 4 bases from V and 7 from J; bases not matched to a gene: 4. CDR3: CATSKTGWQPQHF. The CDR3 DNA sequence: TGTGCCACCAGCAAGACAGGGTGGCAGCCCCAGCATTTT. Together with reference TRBV15 and TRBJ1-5, the CDR3 gives the full variable domain: DAMVIQNPRYQVTQFGKPVTLSCSQTLNHNVMYWYQQKSSQAPKLLFHYYDKDFNNEADTPDNFQSRRPNTSFCFLDIRSPGLGDTAMYLCATSKTGWQPQHFGDGTRLSIL.

The chain has TRBV20-1 and TRBJ2-7; a possible D gene is TRBD1 (5 bases). Germline V gene data show CDR1 as DFQATT and CDR2 as SNEGSKA (reference sequence). The CDR3 has 11 amino acids. V was clipped by 6 bases and J by 3 bases, with 9 bases between them. CDR3 nucleotides: TGCAGTGCCACGGACATCTACGAGCAGTACTTC. Translated, it gives CSATDIYEQYF.